These 24 T cell receptor beta chains originate from one sample sequenced in a study of CD8 T cells in Susac syndrome. cDNA came from 0.5 to 1 ug RNA primed by random hexamers. TCRdb analysed the immunoSEQ multiplex PCR reads with MiXCR anew, one entry per CDR3 protein. Of some 300,000 distinct CDR3 sequences listed, approximately 89% were seen once; the top ten hold approximately 0.18%. Material: CD8+ T cells from PBMCs. The receptors were sampled from a human donor with multiple sclerosis.

This rearrangement joins TRBV7-6 to TRBJ2-7; 7 bases are a match to TRBD2. The germline V gene has CDR1 SGHVS and CDR2 FNYEAQ. The V and J ends lost 3 bases and 2 bases, in that order; junction bases with no gene match: 10. CDR3 size: 16 residues. CDR3 DNA sequence: TGTGCCAGCAGCTTGGAAGCGGGGTTTGGCACCTACGAGCAGTACTTC. Protein sequence: CASSLEAGFGTYEQYF.

The V and J genes are TRBV7-9 and TRBJ1-2; the D gene is possibly TRBD1 (5 bases). Germline loops: CDR1 SEHNR, CDR2 FQNEAQ (reference sequence). The V end was cut by 5 bases, the J end by 5 bases, with 15 bases between. The CDR3 is 14 residues long. The CDR3, as DNA: TGTGCCAGCAGCCCCGTGATGGGGGGGTATGGCTACACCTTC. Residues: CASSPVMGGYGYTF.

This rearrangement joins TRBV19 to TRBJ2-7; maybe TRBD2 (5 bases). V was clipped by 1 base and J by 6 bases, with 10 bases between them. Germline CDR1 reads LNHDA; CDR2 reads SQIVND (reference sequence). The CDR3 extends over 13 amino acids. The CDR3 nucleotides read TGTGCCAGTAGTATAGTTGAGGCGGGCGAGCAGTACTTC. Translating gives CASSIVEAGEQYF.

The chain couples TRBV2 to TRBJ2-7; D unclear. Germline V gene lookup returns CDR1 SNHLY and CDR2 FYNNEI. The CDR3 runs to 13 residues. V was trimmed by 3 bases and J by 3 bases, leaving 9 bases between them. CDR3 bases: TGTGCCAGCAGTGATGGACCCTTCTACGAGCAGTACTTC. Its protein product is CASSDGPFYEQYF.

The chain links TRBV6-5 to TRBJ2-3; D remains ambiguous. The CDR3 consists of 15 residues. The germline V gene encodes CDR1 MNHEY and CDR2 SVGAGI. V lost 0 bases and J 2 bases, leaving 9 bases between the germline ends. The CDR3 is CASSYSRSNTDTQYF. In nucleotides, the CDR3 is TGTGCCAGCAGTTACTCCAGGTCTAACACAGATACGCAGTATTTT.

The V and J genes are TRBV6-1 and TRBJ2-7; 10 bases line up with TRBD1. The CDR3 is 15 amino acids. Germline assignment: CDR1 MNHNS and CDR2 SASEGT. V gave up 0 bases and J gave up 4 bases; unmatched junction bases: 3. CDR3 in DNA: TGTGCCAGCAGTGAAGCGGGACAGGGGAATTACGAGCAGTACTTC. This encodes CASSEAGQGNYEQYF.

The chain carries TRBV5-1 and TRBJ2-1; D is unresolved. This CDR3 is 11 amino acids long. Germline assignment: CDR1 SGHRS and CDR2 YFSETQ. Trimming took off 6 bases at V and 6 bases at J, with 7 bases between the two ends. The CDR3 loop reads CASTAINEQFF. CDR3 in DNA: TGCGCCAGCACCGCAATCAATGAGCAGTTCTTC.

The chain joins TRBV27 to TRBJ2-7, with TRBD1 identical over 9 bases. J gave up 2 bases and V 0 bases, and 11 bases lay outside the gene matches. Germline CDR1 and CDR2: MNHEY and SMNVEV (reference sequence). The CDR3 runs to 18 residues. The CDR3 loop is CASSLSGTGSYLAYEQYF. The CDR3, as DNA: TGTGCCAGCAGTTTATCTGGGACAGGGTCATACCTCGCCTACGAGCAGTACTTC.

The chain uses TRBV30 and TRBJ1-1; the D is unclear. The CDR3 covers 14 residues. V shed 4 bases and J shed 0 bases, with 12 bases lying between them. Germline CDR1 GTSNPN, CDR2 SVGIG (reference sequence). In DNA, the CDR3 is TGTGCCTGGACCTTGACACTTATGAACACTGAAGCTTTCTTT. This gives the protein CAWTLTLMNTEAFF.

In this sample, this clonotype turned up once. The chain recombines TRBV9 with TRBJ2-2, with unresolved D. The CDR3 sequence is 15 residues long. V was clipped by 0 bases and J by 6 bases, with 12 bases between them. Germline V lookup: CDR1 SGDLS, CDR2 YYNGEE. CDR3 in amino acids: CASSVGWLTAGELFF. The CDR3 DNA reads as TGTGCCAGCAGCGTAGGGTGGTTAACAGCCGGGGAGCTGTTTTTT.

The rearrangement uses TRBV4-3 and TRBJ1-5; D not resolved. The V and J ends lost 3 bases and 4 bases respectively, with 7 bases between them. This CDR3 is 13 amino acids long. Per germline, CDR1 LGHNA and CDR2 YSLEER. The CDR3 spells CASSHLENQPQHF. CDR3 nucleotides: TGCGCCAGCAGCCACTTAGAGAATCAGCCCCAGCATTTT.

The J gene is TRBJ2-5, the V gene TRBV28, with D unresolved. This CDR3 contains 13 residues. Trimming left V 3 bases short and J 3 bases short, with 8 bases between. Germline loops: CDR1 MDHEN, CDR2 SYDVKM. The CDR3 DNA sequence: TGTGCCAGCAGTTTGCAAATAGAAGAGACCCAGTACTTC. This translates into CASSLQIEETQYF.

CDR3 sequence reads: CASSERQAGSYEQYF. The CDR3 DNA is TGTGCCAGCAGTGAACGGCAGGCGGGCTCCTACGAGCAGTACTTC. The chain employs TRBV25-1 and TRBJ2-7; D possibly corresponds to TRBD2 (5 bases). Germline V gives CDR1 MGHDK, CDR2 SYGVNS. The length of the CDR3 is 15 residues. Trimming pared 2 bases from V and 0 bases from J, leaving 11 bases between.

The genes are TRBV6-2 or TRBV6-3 and TRBJ2-2; 8 nucleotides align to TRBD2. The germline gives CDR1 MNHEY, CDR2 SVGEGT. The V and J ends lost 5 bases and 4 bases, in that order; junction bases with no gene match: 9. The CDR3 totals 16 residues. CDR3 sequence (DNA): TGTGCCAGCAGTGCGGGACTAGGGTTTGCCACCGGGGAGCTGTTTTTT. It codes for CASSAGLGFATGELFF.

V gene TRBV27 combines with J gene TRBJ2-1, with 9 positions matching TRBD2. CDR1 and CDR2 (germline): MNHEY, SMNVEV (reference sequence). There are 15 residues in the CDR3. J lost 3 bases, V lost 6 bases, and 6 bases had no gene match. The CDR3 here is CASRPLAGLYNEQFF. In nucleotides, the CDR3 is TGTGCCAGCAGGCCGCTAGCGGGGCTCTACAATGAGCAGTTCTTC.

J is TRBJ2-7 and V is TRBV7-2, with a possible D match to TRBD1 (6 bases). The CDR3 has 12 amino acids. V lost 5 bases and J 7 bases, leaving 12 bases between the germline ends. Germline CDR1 and CDR2: SGHTA and FQGNSA. CDR3 amino acids: CASSLWGLEQYF. As DNA, the CDR3 is TGTGCCAGCAGCCTGTGGGGGCTTGAGCAGTACTTC.

The chain employs TRBV9 and TRBJ2-3, with 10 bases lining up with TRBD2. The J segment lost 4 bases and the V segment lost 4 bases, leaving 6 bases of the junction unmatched. Germline loops: CDR1 SGDLS, CDR2 YYNGEE. The CDR3 totals 15 residues. This CDR3 is CASSPSGRTADTQYF. As DNA, the CDR3 is TGTGCCAGCAGCCCTAGCGGGAGAACGGCAGATACGCAGTATTTT.

This chain uses TRBV20-1 with TRBJ2-1; the match to TRBD1 covers 7 bases. V trimming: 4 bases; J trimming: 9 bases; junction bases outside the gene matches: 9. Germline V gives CDR1 DFQATT, CDR2 SNEGSKA (reference sequence). CDR3 size: 13 residues. DNA of the CDR3: TGCAGTGCTACCGGGACAGAGATCCTTGAGCAGTTCTTC. Protein: CSATGTEILEQFF.

V usage is TRBV7-6 and J usage is TRBJ2-7; possible D gene TRBD1, 5 bases. Germline CDR1 SGHVS, CDR2 FNYEAQ. V dropped 1 base and J dropped 2 bases, with 12 bases sitting between them. CDR3 length: 15 amino acids. DNA of the CDR3: TGTGCCAGCAGCTTAGATCCCGACAGTGCCTACGAGCAGTACTTC. Translated, it gives CASSLDPDSAYEQYF. The variable domain in full, completed from reference TRBV7-6 and TRBJ2-7, reads GAGVSQSPRYKVTKRGQDVALRCDPISGHVSLYWYRQALGQGPEFLTYFNYEAQQDKSGLPNDRFSAERPEGSISTLTIQRTEQRDSAMYRCASSLDPDSAYEQYFGPGTRLTVT.

This clonotype was observed a few times. The CDR3 region is CASSRSYNEQFF. CDR3 nucleotides: TGTGCCAGCTCCCGAAGCTACAATGAGCAGTTCTTC. The rearrangement joins TRBV2 to TRBJ2-1, with D hard to call. Trimming cost V 8 bases and J 3 bases, with 8 bases left between them. CDR1 is SNHLY and CDR2 is FYNNEI in the germline V gene. CDR3 length: 12 amino acids.

The chain joins TRBV5-1 to TRBJ2-7; D not certain. The V gene lost 4 bases and the J gene lost 0 bases, with 14 bases spanning the gap. Germline loops: CDR1 SGHRS, CDR2 YFSETQ. The CDR3 has 15 amino acids. Here the CDR3 DNA reads TGCGCCAGCAGCCTAAAGATGGGGATCTCCTACGAGCAGTACTTC. Residues: CASSLKMGISYEQYF.

The rearrangement uses TRBV27 and TRBJ1-5; 7 bases are a match to TRBD1. CDR1 MNHEY and CDR2 SMNVEV come from the germline V gene (reference sequence). CDR3 length: 17 amino acids. After removal of 3 bases from V and 0 bases from J, the junction contained 8 bases not matched to a gene. The CDR3 bases are TGTGCCAGCAGTTTCGCGCAGGGGGATTATAGCAATCAGCCCCAGCATTTT. It translates to CASSFAQGDYSNQPQHF.

V gene TRBV15 combines with J gene TRBJ2-3; 9 bases align to TRBD2. Germline loops: CDR1 LNHNV, CDR2 YYDKDF (reference sequence). J was trimmed by 4 bases and V by 3 bases; bases with no gene match: 11. This CDR3 spans 17 amino acids. The CDR3 coding sequence is TGTGCCACCAGCAGGACTCTCGGCGGGGGGGCCTCAGATACGCAGTATTTT. This translates into CATSRTLGGGASDTQYF.

The rearrangement uses TRBV4-2 and TRBJ2-7; D gene uncertain. The germline CDR1 and CDR2 sequences are LGHNA and YNFKEQ. This CDR3 has 17 residues. V was pared by 0 bases and J by 3 bases, with 18 bases between. The CDR3 coding sequence is TGTGCCAGCAGCCAAGAGTCCCCTGGAGAGAGTTACTACGAGCAGTACTTC. Protein sequence: CASSQESPGESYYEQYF.